This T cell receptor (beta chain) was captured by sequencing in a study of early T cells in non-severe SARS-CoV-2 infection. TCRdb fed the 5' RACE reads into MiXCR, producing one record per CDR3 protein. In the table there are roughly 50,000 distinct CDR3 sequences, approximately 8.5% of which are singletons. CDR3 size: 17 residues. Germline CDR1 reads LGHNA; CDR2 reads YNFKEQ. V gave up 2 bases and J gave up 1 base, with 17 bases separating them. Sample: whole blood. The clonotype originates from an adult who was a healthcare worker with PCR-confirmed SARS-CoV-2 infection or an uninfected control (not recorded which). The V call is TRBV4-2, the J call TRBJ1-2; possibly TRBD1 for D (5 bases). CDR3 sequence reads: CASSQRWGVALNYGYTF. Written as DNA, the CDR3 is TGTGCCAGCAGCCAAAGGTGGGGGGTGGCCCTTAACTATGGCTACACCTTC.